This T cell receptor (beta chain) appears in the sequencing data of a study of shared clonotypes between healthy human individuals (dated by TCRdb to about 2020). Background on the whole study: A few men and two women, aged 18 to 49 years, made up the cohort. To estimate repertoire size and how much clonotypes are shared between individuals, the study performed deep sequencing of blood TCR repertoires from a handful of healthy adults. To increase sequencing depth and limit assay-specific biases, different laboratories used diverse techniques to prepare libraries and sequence TCR repertoires. Leukapheresis yielded between about 0.94 and 9.5 billion PBMCs per donor.

What the research found in general, with its limitations: Sampling was restricted to blood, and TCR repertoires in tissues likely differ from the TCR repertoires found in blood. Pairwise subsampling indicated that sequencing depth was expected to affect the degree of clonotype sharing among donors. The genetic and exposure-history diversity represented was limited by the small number of donors.

Turning to this clone: Its antigen is currently not known. Qualities for individual bases were not recorded, and no much larger clone is one base off.

Using the deep immunoSEQ assay, TCR CDR3 regions were amplified from genomic DNA by multiplex PCR. Genomic DNA extracted from each cell subset was distributed evenly over all wells of several immunoSEQ 96-well plates, and each plate served as one replicate. For unsorted PBMC, approximately 290 ng genomic DNA, equal to 32,000 or so T cell genomes, was loaded into each replicate PCR. Ten immunoSEQ deep assay plates were used to sequence the unsorted PBMC genomic DNA. The purified libraries were quantified using a Qubit 3.0 fluorometer, sized with a Bioanalyzer 2100, and then quantified again using the KAPA Library Quantification kit. Every immunoSEQ 96-well plate was sequenced on a dedicated single-read 150-cycle Illumina NextSeq 550 flow cell. Turning to the authors' computational methods: Because the immunoSEQ output included only junctional sequences and no quality scores, the filtering could not be the same as the filtering used for full-length reads. To assign V/J genes and CDR3, sequences were annotated using PyIR, a Python wrapper for IgBLAST v1.9, with IMGT germline references. Reads were filtered out if the reads had weak V/J assignments (E-value above 1e-6), no CDR3, stop codons, out-of-frame junctions, or ambiguous translated residues. A V3J clonotype was defined by an identical inferred V gene, J gene, and CDR3 amino acid sequence. To compute the percentage overlap between repertoires, the number of shared unique clonotypes was divided by the size of the smaller repertoire. Repertoire richness was assessed with RTK rarefaction, the Chao1 estimator, and Recon v2.1 estimates of unobserved clonotypes. The source is immuneACCESS, and TCRdb retained only in-frame sequences with V and J called. Part of the clones is not carried over; for the studies checked, unresolved V genes explain less than half of this, and the remainder is unexplained. Clone size and V and J calls were adopted from that table, with D and trimming inferred from the DNA. This sample is represented by roughly 500,000 clones; 75% to 85% of them were singletons. Jointly, the top ten make up 10% to 15% of the sample.

V lost 5 bases and J lost 2 bases; the stretch between them is 10 bases long. The CDR3 covers 13 residues, taking in both the cysteine and the phenylalanine. The read is trimmed to its CDR3 DNA, 39 bases read in frame from base 1. Based on the germline V gene, the CDR1 and CDR2 sequences are MNHEY and SVGAGI. Healthy HIV-negative adults with no recently reported acute infections or vaccinations were included as donors. All donors were Caucasian adults living in Nashville, Tennessee, USA. In the unsorted samples, some 94 million PBMCs were counted, and genomic DNA was extracted using the QIAamp DNA Blood Mini kit. Blood was obtained by leukapheresis, after which PBMCs were separated by Ficoll-Histopaque density gradient centrifugation and cryopreserved in liquid nitrogen vapor phase.

The chain links TRBV6-5 with TRBJ2-7, with no confident D gene call. Input material: PBMCs. The sequence was collected from a woman in her thirties or forties in good health. Some clones in this sample may be carry-over from other donors' samples. For the CDR3, the sequence is CASSRVGPYEQYF. The nucleotide sequence is given as TGTGCCAGCAGTAGAGTCGGACCCTACGAGCAGTACTTC.